Following are 8 T cell receptor beta chains from one sample sequenced in a study of cytomegalovirus exposure and HLA in healthy donors. The primer mix had 60 Vbeta and 13 Jbeta primers. Assay: immunoSEQ multiplex PCR; the TCRdb copy retains only in-frame clones and omits some. This repertoire shows around 190,000 clones, roughly 86% found once; its top ten account for approximately 2%. The sequenced material came from PBMCs. The receptor set was obtained from a woman under 30 in good health and CMV-seronegative.

This sequence joins TRBV5-1 and TRBJ1-2, with 8 positions matching TRBD1. J lost 6 bases, V lost 4 bases, and 11 bases had no gene match. Germline CDR1 is SGHRS and CDR2 is YFSETQ. The length of the CDR3 is 15 residues. The CDR3 sequence: CASSPRTGFKNGYTF. CDR3 nucleotide sequence: TGCGCCAGCAGCCCACGGACAGGGTTTAAGAATGGCTACACCTTC.

The rearrangement joins TRBV7-9 to TRBJ1-5, with D tentatively TRBD1 (6 bases). The CDR3 totals 14 residues. The germline CDR1 and CDR2 sequences are SEHNR and FQNEAQ (reference sequence). Trimming pared 5 bases from V and 5 bases from J, leaving 13 bases between. Written as DNA, the CDR3 is TGTGCCAGCAGCCGAACAGGGCCCCATCAGCCCCAGCATTTT. Protein: CASSRTGPHQPQHF.

This clone was seen more than once but under ten times. The rearrangement uses TRBV6-5 and TRBJ1-2; a weak D match, TRBD1 (5 bases). V dropped 5 bases and J dropped 8 bases, with 15 bases sitting between them. The CDR3 extends over 13 amino acids. Germline-derived CDR1 and CDR2 are MNHEY and SVGAGI. The DNA for the CDR3 is TGTGCCAGCAGTACCGTCGGGGGGAGGGGCTACACCTTC. Protein product: CASSTVGGRGYTF.

In DNA, the CDR3 is TGCGCCAGCAGACAGGGGATAGACTATGGCTACACCTTC. Encoded protein: CASRQGIDYGYTF. The J gene is TRBJ1-2, the V gene TRBV23-1; the match to TRBD1 covers 7 bases. TRBV23-1 is an open reading frame, and its role is uncertain. The V and J ends lost 6 bases and 3 bases, in that order; junction bases with no gene match: 4. The CDR3 runs 13 residues.

The rearrangement uses TRBV13 and TRBJ1-6, with 7 nucleotides matching TRBD1. Germline CDR1 and CDR2: PRHDT and FYEKMQ (reference sequence). This CDR3 region has 15 residues. Germline trimming cut 0 bases from V and 10 bases from J; bases unmatched to any gene: 6. The CDR3 nucleotides are TGTGCCAGCAGCTTAGGCCCCAGGGGGAAATCACCCCTCCACTTT. Its translation is CASSLGPRGKSPLHF.

This clone was detected a few times. The chain carries TRBV7-9 and TRBJ1-4, with a weak D call TRBD1 (6 bases). V lost 8 bases and J lost 0, with 10 bases in between. This CDR3 spans 14 amino acids. The V gene's germline CDR1 is SEHNR and CDR2 FQNEAQ (reference sequence). DNA for the CDR3: TGTGCCAGCGCCACAGGGTCAACTAATGAAAAACTGTTTTTT. It translates to CASATGSTNEKLFF.

This sequence joins TRBV2 and TRBJ2-5; D call uncertain. V dropped 6 bases and J dropped 4 bases, with 3 bases sitting between them. This CDR3 comprises 10 residues. The germline gives CDR1 SNHLY, CDR2 FYNNEI. CDR3 protein: CASSLETQYF. CDR3 DNA: TGTGCCAGCAGCTTAGAGACCCAGTACTTC. The full variable domain, with the rest looked up from reference TRBV2 and TRBJ2-5, is EPEVTQTPSHQVTQMGQEVILRCVPISNHLYFYWYRQILGQKVEFLVSFYNNEISEKSEIFDDQFSVERPDGSNFTLKIRSTKLEDSAMYFCASSLETQYFGPGTRLLVL.

The chain recombines TRBV5-1 with TRBJ2-3; no firm D call. There are 13 residues in the CDR3. Germline V gene lookup returns CDR1 SGHRS and CDR2 YFSETQ. V gave up 5 bases and J gave up 1 base, with 8 bases separating them. CDR3 DNA: TGCGCCAGCAGAGTCCGAGGCACAGATACGCAGTATTTT. It translates to CASRVRGTDTQYF.